This entry lists 27 T cell receptor beta chains sequenced from one sample in a study of shared clonotypes between healthy human individuals. Assay: immunoSEQ multiplex PCR; the TCRdb copy retains only in-frame clones and omits some. The profile shows about 2 million clones, about 95% of them singletons. CD8 cells regarded as naive lacked CD45RO, were positively chosen for CCR7, and omitted terminally differentiated effector memory CD45RA+ cells. Source material: naive CD8+ T cells sorted from blood. The receptor set was obtained from a man younger than 35 in good health.

On this clone: A junction end diverges from the germline sequence, so it may reflect a read error. The CDR3 DNA is TGTGCTAGCAGCTTAACCCCAGCTAACACAGATACGCAGTATTTT. Translated, it gives CASSLTPANTDTQYF. The V and J genes are TRBV7-7 and TRBJ2-3; D call uncertain. CDR1 and CDR2 from the germline V gene are SSHAT and FNYEAQ (reference sequence). The CDR3 covers 15 residues.

The V gene is TRBV7-9, the J gene TRBJ2-3; 9 positions agree with TRBD2. This CDR3 is built from 18 residues. From germline, CDR1 is SEHNR and CDR2 FQNEAQ (reference sequence). Trimming removed 5 bases from V and 2 bases from J; junction bases left unmatched: 14. CDR3 in DNA: TGTGCCAGCAGCCCCCTAATCGAGACTAGCGGTTACACAGATACGCAGTATTTT. It specifies CASSPLIETSGYTDTQYF. Filled out from reference TRBV7-9 and TRBJ2-3, the complete variable domain reads DTGVSQNPRHKITKRGQNVTFRCDPISEHNRLYWYRQTLGQGPEFLTYFQNEAQLEKSRLLSDRFSAERPKGSFSTLEIQRTEQGDSAMYLCASSPLIETSGYTDTQYFGPGTRLTVL.

For this clone: The identical CDR3 is also encoded by other nucleotide sequences in the sample. V usage is TRBV5-4 and J usage is TRBJ2-7; 7 bases fit TRBD2. This CDR3 contains 15 residues. Germline V gives CDR1 SGHNT, CDR2 YYREEE (reference sequence). Unmatched junction bases numbered 5, after V lost 0 bases and J lost 2 bases. This chain's CDR3 is CASSLGLAETYEQYF. The CDR3 DNA follows: TGTGCCAGCAGCTTGGGCCTAGCGGAGACCTACGAGCAGTACTTC.

The chain recombines TRBV2 with TRBJ1-6; unclear D gene. CDR3 length: 14 residues. Germline values: CDR1 SNHLY, CDR2 FYNNEI. Trimming shortened V by 2 bases and J by 8 bases, and 10 bases separated the two germline ends. CDR3 loop: CASSESPEDSPLHF. Written as DNA, the CDR3 is TGTGCCAGCAGTGAAAGCCCGGAAGATTCACCCCTCCACTTT.

This clone was seen only once. The chain couples TRBV27 to TRBJ1-6; 7 nucleotides agree with TRBD1. The V segment lost 6 bases and the J segment 10 bases; nucleotides outside the gene matches: 9. Germline-derived CDR1 and CDR2 are MNHEY and SMNVEV (reference sequence). The CDR3 has 14 residues. The CDR3 nucleotides are TGTGCCAGCAGAACAGGGGTAAGGGGGTCACCCCTCCACTTT. It yields the protein CASRTGVRGSPLHF.

The chain is built from TRBV4-1 and TRBJ2-7; D gene ambiguous. The germline gives CDR1 MGHRA, CDR2 YSYEKL. V gave up 2 bases and J gave up 2 bases, with 7 bases separating them. The CDR3 is 13 amino acids. This chain's CDR3 is CASSQLDTYEQYF. The CDR3 coding sequence is TGCGCCAGCAGCCAACTCGACACCTACGAGCAGTACTTC.

This clone was observed a handful of times. The chain joins TRBV2 to TRBJ2-7; D gene unclear. The CDR3 sequence is 11 residues long. Germline CDR1 is SNHLY and CDR2 is FYNNEI. DNA of the CDR3: TGTGCGTGCAAGGCAGAGTACGAGCAGTACTTC. This gives the protein CACKAEYEQYF. The variable domain in full, completed from reference TRBV2 and TRBJ2-7, reads EPEVTQTPSHQVTQMGQEVILRCVPISNHLYFYWYRQILGQKVEFLVSFYNNEISEKSEIFDDQFSVERPDGSNFTLKIRSTKLEDSAMYFCACKAEYEQYFGPGTRLTVT.

The chain is built from TRBV29-1 and TRBJ2-7; 11 positions match TRBD2. Germline CDR1 is SQVTM and CDR2 is ANQGSEA. The CDR3 loop spans 15 amino acids. After removal of 3 bases from V and 1 base from J, the junction contained 5 bases not matched to a gene. The chain's CDR3 is CSVETLAGGSYEQYF. DNA for the CDR3: TGCAGCGTTGAGACTCTAGCGGGGGGATCCTACGAGCAGTACTTC.

The chain joins TRBV27 to TRBJ1-2, with TRBD1 matching 10 bases. The germline V gene encodes CDR1 MNHEY and CDR2 SMNVEV (reference sequence). Trimming at V came to 0 bases and at J to 7 bases, leaving 8 bases not matched to a gene. The CDR3 is 16 residues long. The CDR3 reads CASSLSPGTGVSGYTF. The CDR3 region has the DNA TGTGCCAGCAGTTTATCCCCCGGGACAGGGGTGTCTGGCTACACCTTC.

This clone has just one count. Other DNA sequences of this sample code for an identical CDR3. The genes are TRBV9 and TRBJ2-3, with 7 bases aligning to TRBD2. Germline trimming cut 3 bases from V and 4 bases from J; bases unmatched to any gene: 5. Germline V lookup: CDR1 SGDLS, CDR2 YYNGEE. The CDR3 runs 14 residues. For the CDR3, the DNA is TGTGCCAGCAGCGAAGCGGGATCAGCAGATACGCAGTATTTT. Protein product: CASSEAGSADTQYF.

The rearrangement joins TRBV5-6 to TRBJ1-2, with 9 bases aligning to TRBD1. Germline values: CDR1 SGHDT, CDR2 YYEEEE. Unmatched junction bases numbered 6, after V lost 4 bases and J lost 5 bases. This CDR3 is built from 14 residues. CDR3 bases: TGTGCCAGCAGCATACAGGGGGCGGGATATGGCTACACCTTC. As protein: CASSIQGAGYGYTF. Variable domain in full (rest from reference TRBV5-6 and TRBJ1-2): DAGVTQSPTHLIKTRGQQVTLRCSPKSGHDTVSWYQQALGQGPQFIFQYYEEEERQRGNFPDRFSGHQFPNYSSELNVNALLLGDSALYLCASSIQGAGYGYTFGSGTRLTVV.

The chain links TRBV7-8 to TRBJ2-7; TRBD2 matches at 9 bases. The germline V gene encodes CDR1 SGHVS and CDR2 FQNEAQ. The V gene end was trimmed by 1 base and the J gene end by 2 bases; junction bases not matched to a gene: 9. The CDR3 is 17 residues long. Written as DNA, the CDR3 is TGTGCCAGCAGCTTAGGGCTAGCGGGGTTAGGCACCTACGAGCAGTACTTC. Its protein is CASSLGLAGLGTYEQYF. Full variable domain (remainder filled in from reference TRBV7-8 and TRBJ2-7): GAGVSQSPRYKVAKRGQDVALRCDPISGHVSLFWYQQALGQGPEFLTYFQNEAQLDKSGLPSDRFFAERPEGSVSTLKIQRTQQEDSAVYLCASSLGLAGLGTYEQYFGPGTRLTVT.

The V gene is TRBV2, the J gene TRBJ2-4; perhaps D is TRBD1 or TRBD2 (5 bases each). V gave up 7 bases and J gave up 0 bases, with 16 bases separating them. This CDR3 contains 16 residues. Per germline, CDR1 SNHLY and CDR2 FYNNEI. Written as DNA, the CDR3 is TGTGCCAGCATCGGTGAAGGGGACCTAGCCAAAAACATTCAGTACTTC. Encoded protein: CASIGEGDLAKNIQYF.

The CDR3, as DNA: TGTGCCAGCAGTTACGCTGGGGCGACACAAGAGACCCAGTACTTC. This codes for CASSYAGATQETQYF. The chain has TRBV27 and TRBJ2-5, with D perhaps matching TRBD1 (5 bases). This CDR3 spans 15 amino acids. Trimming stripped 4 bases from V and 2 bases from J, with 14 bases between. Germline loops: CDR1 MNHEY, CDR2 SMNVEV (reference sequence).

J is TRBJ2-2 and V is TRBV15, with TRBD2 identical over 16 bases. V shed 4 bases and J 4 bases; nucleotides not matched to a gene: 9. Germline-derived CDR1 and CDR2 are LNHNV and YYDKDF (reference sequence). CDR3 length: 19 amino acids. The CDR3 DNA reads TGTGCCACCAGCATTCCGGGACTAGCGGGGGGGCCGGGCACCGGGGAGCTGTTTTTT. Protein sequence: CATSIPGLAGGPGTGELFF.

The V gene is TRBV4-3, the J gene TRBJ1-2; no clear D. Germline V gives CDR1 LGHNA, CDR2 YSLEER. V was cut by 0 bases and J by 0 bases, with 8 bases left in between. CDR3 length: 15 amino acids. The chain's CDR3 is CASSQDMGSNYGYTF. The CDR3, as DNA: TGCGCCAGCAGCCAAGATATGGGGTCTAACTATGGCTACACCTTC.

The chain uses TRBV6-8 and TRBJ2-7; D not resolved. CDR3 length: 14 residues. Germline V gene sequence: CDR1 MNHGY, CDR2 SAAAGT. Trimming cost V 4 bases and J 2 bases, with 12 bases left between them. CDR3 sequence: CASSSVEPPYEQYF. Written as DNA, the CDR3 is TGTGCCAGCAGTTCGGTGGAGCCCCCCTACGAGCAGTACTTC.

This clone appeared a few times. V and J are TRBV7-9 and TRBJ1-2; D gene uncertain. Germline assignment: CDR1 SEHNR and CDR2 FQNEAQ (reference sequence). Trimming took off 1 base at V and 7 bases at J, with 7 bases between the two ends. The CDR3 runs 12 residues. The CDR3 DNA reads TGTGCCAGCAGCTTAGAATTTTCTGGCTACACCTTC. This sequence encodes CASSLEFSGYTF.

The V call is TRBV6-6, the J call TRBJ2-5, with 7 positions matching TRBD1. Germline V gene sequence: CDR1 MNHNY, CDR2 SVGAGI (reference sequence). V lost 2 bases to trimming and J lost 2 bases; unmatched junction nucleotides: 2. The CDR3 has 14 residues. The CDR3 here is CASSYTGQQETQYF. As DNA, the CDR3 is TGTGCCAGCAGTTACACGGGACAGCAAGAGACCCAGTACTTC.

CDR3 loop: CASSPYREAGELFF. CDR3 in DNA: TGTGCCAGCAGCCCCTACAGGGAAGCCGGGGAGCTGTTTTTT. The chain has TRBV7-9 and TRBJ2-2; perhaps TRBD1 as D (6 bases). CDR1 is SEHNR, CDR2 FQNEAQ, per germline (reference sequence). The V end was cut by 5 bases, the J end by 6 bases, with 13 bases between. CDR3 length equals 14 residues.

The chain carries TRBV5-1 and TRBJ2-3; weak D call: TRBD2 (6 bases). From germline, CDR1 is SGHRS and CDR2 YFSETQ. CDR3 size: 16 residues. The V and J ends lost 1 base and 1 base respectively, with 13 bases between them. DNA for the CDR3: TGCGCCAGCAGCTTGCGAGGGACGGGGGGCACAGATACGCAGTATTTT. As protein: CASSLRGTGGTDTQYF.

The chain's CDR3 is CASSSTGQGPYEQYF. In DNA, the CDR3 is TGTGCCAGCAGTTCTACCGGACAGGGCCCCTACGAGCAGTACTTC. This chain links TRBV2 with TRBJ2-7; TRBD1 matches at 8 bases. Germline values: CDR1 SNHLY, CDR2 FYNNEI. Trimming cost V 5 bases and J 2 bases; bases outside gene matches: 8. This CDR3 region has 15 residues.

The gene calls are TRBV6-5 and TRBJ2-7; D is uncertain. Germline V gives CDR1 MNHEY, CDR2 SVGAGI. CDR3 length: 11 residues. The ends were cut back, 4 bases at V and 7 bases at J, with 8 bases in the middle. The CDR3 DNA reads TGTGCCAGCAGTTTTGAATGGGAGCAGTACTTC. It yields the protein CASSFEWEQYF.

This clone was counted a single time. The V gene is TRBV29-1, the J gene TRBJ2-1, with TRBD1 matching over 9 bases. The CDR3 has 13 residues. In germline, CDR1 is SQVTM, CDR2 ANQGSEA. V lost 7 bases, J lost 8 bases, and 9 bases stayed unmatched. CDR3 sequence reads: CSGVPGQGDEQFF. For the CDR3, the DNA is TGCAGCGGAGTCCCGGGACAGGGCGATGAGCAGTTCTTC.

This chain links TRBV28 with TRBJ2-6; D remains unclear. The CDR3 covers 14 residues. The germline CDR1 and CDR2 sequences are MDHEN and SYDVKM. Trimming left V 1 base short and J 2 bases short, with 3 bases between. The CDR3: CASSLYPGANVLTF. Written as DNA, the CDR3 is TGTGCCAGCAGTTTATATCCTGGGGCCAACGTCCTGACTTTC. The whole variable domain, filled in from reference TRBV28 and TRBJ2-6, reads DVKVTQSSRYLVKRTGEKVFLECVQDMDHENMFWYRQDPGLGLRLIYFSYDVKMKEKGDIPEGYSVSREKKERFSLILESASTNQTSMYLCASSLYPGANVLTFGAGSRLTVL.

The chain joins TRBV9 to TRBJ1-1, with 11 bases that match TRBD1. V lost 0 bases and J lost 6; bases outside the gene matches: 10. This CDR3 has 17 residues. CDR1 SGDLS and CDR2 YYNGEE come from the germline V gene. CDR3 sequence reads: CASSVGTGGRTGAEAFF. The CDR3 DNA sequence: TGTGCCAGCAGCGTAGGGACAGGGGGCCGAACGGGCGCTGAAGCTTTCTTT. Drawing the rest from reference TRBV9 and TRBJ1-1, the complete variable domain is DSGVTQTPKHLITATGQRVTLRCSPRSGDLSVYWYQQSLDQGLQFLIQYYNGEERAKGNILERFSAQQFPDLHSELNLSSLELGDSALYFCASSVGTGGRTGAEAFFGQGTRLTVV.

The rearrangement joins TRBV6-5 to TRBJ2-5, with D possibly matching TRBD1 (7 bases). The J call may not be correct, given that the DNA end is closer to TRBJ2-7. The germline CDR1 and CDR2 sequences are MNHEY and SVGAGI. The CDR3 is 13 residues long. The CDR3 here is CASRGTDYYEQYF. DNA of the CDR3: TGTGCCAGTCGGGGGACAGACTACTACGAGCAGTACTTC.